The clone carrying this T cell receptor beta chain was counted only a few times. This specimen belongs to a study of response to subunit inactivated influenza vaccine. The J segment lost 5 bases and the V segment lost 3 bases, leaving 8 bases of the junction unmatched. Germline-derived CDR1 and CDR2 are SGHTA and FQGNSA. The CDR3 spans 15 residues. One entry per CDR3 protein, called by TCRdb with MiXCR from the RT-PCR reads. The sample carries about 800,000 distinct CDR3 sequences, roughly 20% recorded once. The receptor was isolated from a man aged 50-59 years who received an inactivated influenza vaccine. The rearrangement joins TRBV7-2 to TRBJ2-5; 8 nucleotides agree with TRBD1. This sample comprised PBMCs from blood, obtained roughly 5 days after vaccination. CDR3 bases: TGTGCCAGCAGCTTTTCCCAGGGGGCGGGGGAGACCCAGTACTTC. It codes for CASSFSQGAGETQYF.